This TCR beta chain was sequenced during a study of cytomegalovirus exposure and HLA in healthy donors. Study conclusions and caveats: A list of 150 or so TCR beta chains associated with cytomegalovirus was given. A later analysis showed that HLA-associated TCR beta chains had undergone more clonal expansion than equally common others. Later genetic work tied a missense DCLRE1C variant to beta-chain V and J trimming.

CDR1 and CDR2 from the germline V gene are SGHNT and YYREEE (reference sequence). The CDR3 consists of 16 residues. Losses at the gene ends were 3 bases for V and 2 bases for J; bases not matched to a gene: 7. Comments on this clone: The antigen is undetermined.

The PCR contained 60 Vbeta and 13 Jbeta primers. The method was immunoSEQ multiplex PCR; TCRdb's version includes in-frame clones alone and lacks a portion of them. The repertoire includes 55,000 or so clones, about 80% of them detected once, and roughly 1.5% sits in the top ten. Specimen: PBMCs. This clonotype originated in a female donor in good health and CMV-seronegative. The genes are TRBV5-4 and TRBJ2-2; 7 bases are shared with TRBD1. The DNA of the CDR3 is TGTGCCAGCAGCTCGGGGACAGTGAGAAACACCGGGGAGCTGTTTTTT. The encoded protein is CASSSGTVRNTGELFF.